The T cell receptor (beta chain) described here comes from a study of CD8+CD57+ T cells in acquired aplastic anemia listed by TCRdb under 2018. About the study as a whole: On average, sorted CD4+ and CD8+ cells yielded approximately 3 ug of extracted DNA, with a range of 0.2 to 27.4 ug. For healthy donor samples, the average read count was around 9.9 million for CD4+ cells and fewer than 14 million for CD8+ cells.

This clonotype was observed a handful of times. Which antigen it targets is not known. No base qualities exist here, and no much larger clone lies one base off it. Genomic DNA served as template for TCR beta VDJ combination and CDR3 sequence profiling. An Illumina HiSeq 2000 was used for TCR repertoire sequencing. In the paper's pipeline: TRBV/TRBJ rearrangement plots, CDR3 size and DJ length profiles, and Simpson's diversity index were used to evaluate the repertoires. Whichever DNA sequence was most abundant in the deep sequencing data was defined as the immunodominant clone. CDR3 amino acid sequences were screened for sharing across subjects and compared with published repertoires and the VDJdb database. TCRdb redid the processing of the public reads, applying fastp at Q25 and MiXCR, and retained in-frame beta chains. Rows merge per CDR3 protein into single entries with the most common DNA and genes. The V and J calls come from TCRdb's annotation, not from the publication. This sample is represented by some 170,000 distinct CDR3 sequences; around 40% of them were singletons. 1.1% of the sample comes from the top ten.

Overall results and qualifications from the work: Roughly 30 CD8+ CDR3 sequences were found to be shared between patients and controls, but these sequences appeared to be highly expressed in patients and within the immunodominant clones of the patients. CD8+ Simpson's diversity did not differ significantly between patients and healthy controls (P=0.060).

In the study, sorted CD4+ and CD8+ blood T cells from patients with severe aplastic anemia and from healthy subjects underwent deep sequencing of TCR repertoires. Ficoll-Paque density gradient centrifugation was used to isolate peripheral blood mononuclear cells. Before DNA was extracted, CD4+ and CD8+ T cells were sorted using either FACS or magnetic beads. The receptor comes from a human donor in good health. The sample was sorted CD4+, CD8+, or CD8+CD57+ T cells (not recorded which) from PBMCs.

In nucleotide form, the sequence is TGTGCCACCAGTGACGATCGGACAGGGGGCTATGGCTACACCTTC. Its translation reads: CATSDDRTGGYGYTF. Rearrangement joined TRBV24-1 to TRBJ1-2, and TRBD1 matches 10 of the central bases. CDR1 KGHDR and CDR2 SFDVKD were looked up in the germline V gene. The CDR3 spans 15 residues, from the cysteine through the phenylalanine. Of all the DNA, just the CDR3 is kept, 45 bases in frame from base 1. Trimming takes 4 bases off V and 4 bases off J; junction bases not matched to a gene: 5.